This entry is about one TCR beta chain. The sample belongs to a study of OX40 agonist ivuxolimab in advanced cancers. Exclusion of a patient followed from autoimmune disease history or systemic immunosuppression. Germline V lookup: CDR1 SGHTA, CDR2 FQGNSA. V was clipped by 1 base and J by 7 bases, with 19 bases between them. The CDR3 is 16 amino acids. Here immunoSEQ multiplex PCR was the method, and the copy in TCRdb shows in-frame clones only, minus some. The table lists more than 55,000 clones, 88% of them singletons. The clonotype originates from an adult with an advanced solid tumor such as melanoma, head and neck, liver or kidney cancer. V usage is TRBV7-2 and J usage is TRBJ1-2; D gene ambiguous. The material sequenced was CD4+ or CD8+ T cells sorted from blood, taken in a trial of the OX40 agonist ivuxolimab. The DNA for the CDR3 is TGTGCCAGCAGCTTAGAGAGGGCGGACCGTAGTAGTGGCTACACCTTC. Translation: CASSLERADRSSGYTF.